This T cell receptor beta chain was captured in a study of blood T cell repertoires in COVID-19. Across the whole study: Specimens from acute and convalescent COVID-19 originated in the United States, Italy and Spain. Sources were T cells, B-cell-depleted T cells, or PBMCs; the material itself was cDNA or gDNA.

Original data processing: Nucleated cell counts were estimated from reference gene primer amplification. Generated by immunoSEQ multiplex PCR, the TCRdb table keeps only in-frame clones and is missing some. Clone size and the V and J calls come from that table; the DNA yielded D and trimming. This table has about 200,000 clones, just under 85% appearing once. V shed 5 bases and J 0 bases; nucleotides not matched to a gene: 13. Germline V CDR1 and CDR2: SGHVS, FNYEAQ. The CDR3 runs to 18 residues. This clone was picked up one time. The specimen was peripheral blood. The chain recombines TRBV7-6 with TRBJ2-1; TRBD1 agrees at 7 bases. This TCR derives from a human donor with acute or convalescent COVID-19. The donor label of this sample is uncertain. CDR3 coding DNA: TGTGCCAGCAGCCTTTCCGGGACAGCTTCTAGCTCCTACAATGAGCAGTTCTTC. Protein product: CASSLSGTASSSYNEQFF.